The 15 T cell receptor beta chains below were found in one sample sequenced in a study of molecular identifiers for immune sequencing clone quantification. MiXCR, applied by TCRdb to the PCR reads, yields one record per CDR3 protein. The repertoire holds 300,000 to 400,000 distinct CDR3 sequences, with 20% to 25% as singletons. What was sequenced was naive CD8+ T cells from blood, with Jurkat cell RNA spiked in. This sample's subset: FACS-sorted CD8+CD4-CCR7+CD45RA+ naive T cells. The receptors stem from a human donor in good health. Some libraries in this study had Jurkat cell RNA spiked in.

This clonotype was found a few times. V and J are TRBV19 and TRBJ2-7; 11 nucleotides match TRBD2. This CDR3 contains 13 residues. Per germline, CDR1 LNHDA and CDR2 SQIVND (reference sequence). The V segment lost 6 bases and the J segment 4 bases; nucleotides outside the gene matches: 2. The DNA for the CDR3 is TGTGCCAGTAGATCTAGCGGGAGGTACGAGCAGTACTTC. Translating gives CASRSSGRYEQYF.

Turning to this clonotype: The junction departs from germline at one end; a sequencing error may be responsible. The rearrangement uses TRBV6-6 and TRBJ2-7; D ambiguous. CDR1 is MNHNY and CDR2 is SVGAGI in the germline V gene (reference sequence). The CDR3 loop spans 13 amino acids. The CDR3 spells CASSHDTVYERYF. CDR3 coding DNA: TGTGCCAGCAGTCATGACACCGTATACGAGCGGTACTTC.

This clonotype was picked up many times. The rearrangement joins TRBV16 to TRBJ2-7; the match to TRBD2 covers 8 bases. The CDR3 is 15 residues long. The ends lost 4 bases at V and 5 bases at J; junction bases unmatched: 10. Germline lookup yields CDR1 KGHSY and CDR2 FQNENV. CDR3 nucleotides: TGTGCCAGCAGCCCCACAGCGGGGGCAGAGCACGAGCAGTACTTC. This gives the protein CASSPTAGAEHEQYF.

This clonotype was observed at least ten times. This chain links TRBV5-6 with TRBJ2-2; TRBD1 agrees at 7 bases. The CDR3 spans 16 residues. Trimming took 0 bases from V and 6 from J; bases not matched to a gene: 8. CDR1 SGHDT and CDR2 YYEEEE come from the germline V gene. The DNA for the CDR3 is TGTGCCAGCAGCTTGGCCACAGGGGTGGCGGCCGGGGAGCTGTTTTTT. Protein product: CASSLATGVAAGELFF.

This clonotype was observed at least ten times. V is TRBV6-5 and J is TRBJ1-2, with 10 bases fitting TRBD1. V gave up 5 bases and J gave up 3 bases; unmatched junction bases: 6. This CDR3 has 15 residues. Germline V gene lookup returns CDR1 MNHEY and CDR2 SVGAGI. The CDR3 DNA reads TGTGCCAGCAGTAATCCGGGACAGGGGTACTATGGCTACACCTTC. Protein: CASSNPGQGYYGYTF.

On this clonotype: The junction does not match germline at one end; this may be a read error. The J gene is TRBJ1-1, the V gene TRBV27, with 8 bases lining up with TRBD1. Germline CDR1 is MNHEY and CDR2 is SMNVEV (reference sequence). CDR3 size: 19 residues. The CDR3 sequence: CASSRISRTRQGRRTEASF. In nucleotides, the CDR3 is TGTGCCAGCAGTAGAATCTCTCGTACGAGACAGGGGAGGAGGACTGAAGCTTCCTTT.

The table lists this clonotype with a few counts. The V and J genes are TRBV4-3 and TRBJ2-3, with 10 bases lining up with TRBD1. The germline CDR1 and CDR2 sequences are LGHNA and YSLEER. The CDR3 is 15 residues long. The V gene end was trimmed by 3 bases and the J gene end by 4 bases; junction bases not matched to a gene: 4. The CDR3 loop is CASSQGTGAADTQYF. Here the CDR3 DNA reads TGCGCCAGCAGCCAGGGGACAGGGGCCGCAGATACGCAGTATTTT.

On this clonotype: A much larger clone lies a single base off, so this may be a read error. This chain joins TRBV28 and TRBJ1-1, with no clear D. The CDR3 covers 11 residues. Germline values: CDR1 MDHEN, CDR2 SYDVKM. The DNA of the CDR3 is TGTGCCAGCAGTTGGAACCCTGAAGCTCTCTTT. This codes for CASSWNPEALF.

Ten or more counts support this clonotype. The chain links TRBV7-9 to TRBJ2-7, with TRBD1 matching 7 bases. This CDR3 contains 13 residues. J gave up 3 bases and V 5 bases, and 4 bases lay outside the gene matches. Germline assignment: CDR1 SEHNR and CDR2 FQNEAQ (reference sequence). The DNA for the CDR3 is TGTGCCAGCAGCCAACGGGACAGCTACGAGCAGTACTTC. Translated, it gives CASSQRDSYEQYF. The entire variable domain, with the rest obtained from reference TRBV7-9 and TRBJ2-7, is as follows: DTGVSQNPRHKITKRGQNVTFRCDPISEHNRLYWYRQTLGQGPEFLTYFQNEAQLEKSRLLSDRFSAERPKGSFSTLEIQRTEQGDSAMYLCASSQRDSYEQYFGPGTRLTVT.

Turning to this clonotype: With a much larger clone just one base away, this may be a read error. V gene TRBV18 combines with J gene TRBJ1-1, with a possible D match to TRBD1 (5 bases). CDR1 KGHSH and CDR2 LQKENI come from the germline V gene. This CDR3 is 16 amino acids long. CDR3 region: CARSPSGGAMNTEAFF. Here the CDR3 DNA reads TGTGCCCGCTCACCTAGTGGAGGGGCCATGAACACTGAAGCTTTCTTT. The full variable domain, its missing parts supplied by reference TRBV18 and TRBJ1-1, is NAGVMQNPRHLVRRRGQEARLRCSPMKGHSHVYWYRQLPEEGLKFMVYLQKENIIDESGMPKERFSAEFPKEGPSILRIQQVVRGDSAAYFCARSPSGGAMNTEAFFGQGTRLTVV.

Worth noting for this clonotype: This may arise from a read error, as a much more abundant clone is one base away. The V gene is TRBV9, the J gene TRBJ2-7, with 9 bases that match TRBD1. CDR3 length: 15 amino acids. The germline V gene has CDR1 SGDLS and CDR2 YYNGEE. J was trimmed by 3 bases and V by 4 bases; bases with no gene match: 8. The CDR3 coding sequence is TGTGCCAGCAGCATAGTCGGGGACAGGGACTACGAGCAGTACTTC. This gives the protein CASSIVGDRDYEQYF. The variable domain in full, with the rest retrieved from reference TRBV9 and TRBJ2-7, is DSGVTQTPKHLITATGQRVTLRCSPRSGDLSVYWYQQSLDQGLQFLIQYYNGEERAKGNILERFSAQQFPDLHSELNLSSLELGDSALYFCASSIVGDRDYEQYFGPGTRLTVT.

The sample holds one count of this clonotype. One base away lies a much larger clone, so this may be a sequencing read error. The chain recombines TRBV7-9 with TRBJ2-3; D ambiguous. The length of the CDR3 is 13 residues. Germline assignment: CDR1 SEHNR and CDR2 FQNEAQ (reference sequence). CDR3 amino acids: CAGSRSSTDTQYF. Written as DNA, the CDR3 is TGTGCCGGCAGTCGAAGTTCCACAGATACGCAGTATTTT.

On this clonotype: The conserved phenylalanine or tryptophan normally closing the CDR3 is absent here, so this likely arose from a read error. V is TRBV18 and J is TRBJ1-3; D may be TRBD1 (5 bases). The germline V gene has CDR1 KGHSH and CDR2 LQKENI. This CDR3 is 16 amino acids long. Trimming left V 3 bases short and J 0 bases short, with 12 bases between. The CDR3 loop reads CASSPGTASSGNTIYS. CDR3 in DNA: TGTGCCAGCTCACCCGGGACGGCATCCTCTGGAAACACCATATATTCT.

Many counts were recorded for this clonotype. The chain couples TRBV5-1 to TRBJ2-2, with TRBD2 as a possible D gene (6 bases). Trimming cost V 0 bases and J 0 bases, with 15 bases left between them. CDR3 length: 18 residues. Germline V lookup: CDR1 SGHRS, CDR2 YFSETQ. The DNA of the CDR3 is TGCGCCAGCAGCTTGGATGTGGCACTAGCCGCGAACACCGGGGAGCTGTTTTTT. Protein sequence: CASSLDVALAANTGELFF.

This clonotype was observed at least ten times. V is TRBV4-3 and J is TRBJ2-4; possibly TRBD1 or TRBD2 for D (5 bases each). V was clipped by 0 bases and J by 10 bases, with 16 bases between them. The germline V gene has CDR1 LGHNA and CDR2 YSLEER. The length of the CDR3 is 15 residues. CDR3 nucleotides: TGCGCCAGCAGCCAAGATTACGGGGCCCCAGGGATTCAGTACTTC. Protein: CASSQDYGAPGIQYF.